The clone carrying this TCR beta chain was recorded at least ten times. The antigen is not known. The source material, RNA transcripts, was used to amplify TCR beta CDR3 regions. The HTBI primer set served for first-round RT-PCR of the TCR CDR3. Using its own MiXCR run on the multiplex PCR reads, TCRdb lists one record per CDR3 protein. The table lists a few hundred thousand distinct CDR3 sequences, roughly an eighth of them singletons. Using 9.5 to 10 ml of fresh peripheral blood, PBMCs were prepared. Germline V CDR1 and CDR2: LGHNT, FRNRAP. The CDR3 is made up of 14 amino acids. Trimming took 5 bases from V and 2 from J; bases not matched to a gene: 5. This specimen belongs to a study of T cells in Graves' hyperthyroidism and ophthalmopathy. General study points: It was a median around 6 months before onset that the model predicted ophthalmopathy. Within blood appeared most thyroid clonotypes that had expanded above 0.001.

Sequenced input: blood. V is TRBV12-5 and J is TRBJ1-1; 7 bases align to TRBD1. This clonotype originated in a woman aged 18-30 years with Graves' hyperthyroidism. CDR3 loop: CASGPSGGNTEAFF. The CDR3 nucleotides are TGTGCTAGTGGTCCGTCAGGGGGTAACACTGAAGCTTTCTTT.